This T cell receptor beta chain was captured in a study of beta chain features in type 1 diabetes. Study information: Examined across all samples were about 110 million sorted cells.

This clone appeared a few times. Its antigen is undetermined. Whole-study findings and limits: Whatever favoring of shorter templates PCR might show would apply equally to patients and controls. In every one of the four CD4+ subsets, TCRB CDR3s were moderately but significantly shorter in Type 1 diabetes patients.

The CDR3 totals 15 residues. V was cut by 4 bases and J by 0 bases, with 7 bases left in between. Germline assignment: CDR1 KGHSY and CDR2 FQNENV. Via CD45RO/CCR7/CD25/CD127/CD95/CD27, cells of the CD4+ naive, central memory, regulatory and stem cell-like memory subsets were sorted. Sorted populations all had greater than 95% purity. Expressed TCRB transcripts were sequenced after all isolated RNA was converted to cDNA. The method was immunoSEQ multiplex PCR; TCRdb's version includes in-frame clones alone and lacks a portion of them. The sample lists 640,000 or so clones, more than 13% seen once, with approximately 0.042% in the top ten.

This clonotype was obtained from a man aged 18 to 29 with type 1 diabetes. The specimen was naive CD4+ T cells from blood. The genes are TRBV16 and TRBJ2-6; D gene ambiguous. The DNA of the CDR3 is TGTGCCAGCAGCCCTCTTAGCTCTGGGGCCAACGTCCTGACTTTC. Encoded protein: CASSPLSSGANVLTF.